Listed below are T cell receptor beta chains from one sample, sequenced in a study of T cells after yellow fever vaccination. TCRdb processed the 5' RACE reads anew with MiXCR; each CDR3 protein has one entry. The table has about 46,000 distinct CDR3 sequences, 5% to 7% seen once; the top ten hold roughly 10%. The sample in question was PBMCs, either bulk or a sorted T-cell subset (CD4+, CD8+, memory, or dextramer-sorted; not recorded which), obtained 45 days after the yellow fever booster vaccination. The receptors originated from a man aged 25-45 years who received the YFV17D yellow fever vaccine. Each CDR3 is given with its conserved first and last residue. Each record gives: J gene, D gene, clone size, V gene, CDR3 DNA, CDR3 protein. A D gene is named only where the DNA matches it firmly. Expanded clones are given a class, and other clones once, few, many or no size at all.

TRBJ2-3 . many TRBV5-1 TGCGCCAGCAGCTTCCAGCCTAACCTTAGCACAGATACGCAGTATTTT CASSFQPNLSTDTQYF
TRBJ1-6 TRBD1 . TRBV5-1 TGCGCCAGCAGCTTGACCGGGACAGGGAGATCACCCCTCCACTTT CASSLTGTGRSPLHF
TRBJ2-3 TRBD2 . TRBV6-5 TGTGCCAGCAGACCGGGACTAGCGGTTGATTCGGATACGCAGTATTTT CASRPGLAVDSDTQYF
TRBJ2-2 . many TRBV10-1 TGCGCCAGCAGTGAGCAAGCGGACACCGGGGAGCTGTTTTTT CASSEQADTGELFF
TRBJ2-3 TRBD2 . TRBV20-1 TGCAGTGCTAGACCAGCGGGAGGGCAAGAATACACAGATACGCAGTATTTT CSARPAGGQEYTDTQYF
TRBJ1-3 TRBD1 many TRBV5-1 TGCGCCAGCAGCCCGGGGACAGCTGGGGACACCATATATTTT CASSPGTAGDTIYF
TRBJ2-1 . many TRBV9 TGTGCCAGCAGCCTTCACAGCGACTCCTACAATGAGCAGTTCTTC CASSLHSDSYNEQFF
TRBJ2-2 TRBD2 many TRBV3-1 TGTGCCAGCAGATTCGGGACTAGTATCGCCGGGGAGCTGTTTTTT CASRFGTSIAGELFF
TRBJ2-2 . many TRBV5-1 TGCGCCAGCAGCTTGGCCTTTGAGGAGCTGTTTTTT CASSLAFEELFF
TRBJ2-5 . . TRBV23-1 TGCGCCAGCAGTCAATCATTAGGTCGTGAGACCCAGTACTTC CASSQSLGRETQYF
TRBJ2-3 . many TRBV30 TGTGCCTCAATGAGGGGTCCCACAGATACGCAGTATTTT CASMRGPTDTQYF
TRBJ1-4 . many TRBV29-1 TGCAGCGTAGAGACCGGGATTGAAGCTGAAAAACTGTTTTTT CSVETGIEAEKLFF
TRBJ2-5 . . TRBV7-2 TGTGCCAGCAGTTCTAGCGAGCTAGAGACCCAGTACTTC CASSSSELETQYF
TRBJ2-7 TRBD2 many TRBV20-1 TGCAGTGCCCCGAGAGCGGGAGAAGGCCCGTACTTC CSAPRAGEGPYF
TRBJ2-5 . many TRBV5-6 TGTGCCAGCAGCTCCCAGGGGCTTTCAGGGAGCGAAGAGACCCAGTACTTC CASSSQGLSGSEETQYF
TRBJ1-2 . . TRBV6-5 TGTGCCAGCAGTTACGCCCCTCCGGGCTCGATCTATGGCTACACCTTC CASSYAPPGSIYGYTF
TRBJ1-2 . . TRBV15 TGTGCCACCAGCAGAGAATGGGGGTCTAACTATGGCTACACCTTC CATSREWGSNYGYTF
TRBJ2-1 . many TRBV6-2/TRBV6-3 TGTGCCAGCAGCGAGGGGAGAGATCCTTACAATGAGCAGTTCTTC CASSEGRDPYNEQFF
TRBJ1-2 TRBD1 many TRBV20-1 TGCAGTCCAAATCCCGGACAGGACTATGGCTACACCTTC CSPNPGQDYGYTF
TRBJ2-1 TRBD1 many TRBV11-3 TGTGCCAGCAGCTTTGCGACAGGGACGTACAATGAGCAGTTCTTC CASSFATGTYNEQFF
TRBJ2-7 TRBD2 . TRBV27 TGTGCCAGCAGGGGACTAGCGAGAATAACCTACGAGCAGTACTTC CASRGLARITYEQYF
TRBJ2-7 TRBD2 few TRBV6-2/TRBV6-3 TGTGCCAGCAGTTATGGGGTGTTCGGGGAGCTAGCGGGAGGCCCTTACTACGAGCAGTACTTC CASSYGVFGELAGGPYYEQYF
TRBJ2-3 . many TRBV20-1 TGCAGTGCTGGACAGACCTCCGGAGATACGCAGTATTTT CSAGQTSGDTQYF
TRBJ2-5 . many TRBV7-2 TGTGCCAGCAGCTTTGCCTCGCTGAAGATGGAGACCCAGTACTTC CASSFASLKMETQYF
TRBJ2-3 TRBD2 . TRBV30 TGTGCCTGGGCTCCGGGACTAGCGGGAGAAGATACGCAGTATTTT CAWAPGLAGEDTQYF
TRBJ2-1 TRBD2 few TRBV12-3/TRBV12-4 TGTGCCTGCAAGGGATTAGAAGCTAGCGGGAGGGCAATCTACAATGAGCAGTTCTTC CACKGLEASGRAIYNEQFF
TRBJ1-1 . many TRBV20-1 TGCAGTGCTAGCGGGGCGATGAACACTGAAGCTTTCTTT CSASGAMNTEAFF
TRBJ2-7 . many TRBV25-1 TGTGCCAGCAGTGAGGGATCTCACCGGGATCGGGCCTACGAGCAGTACTTC CASSEGSHRDRAYEQYF
TRBJ2-3 . many TRBV7-2 TGTGCCAGCAGCCCGTACGGGGGACAGCCGTATTTT CASSPYGGQPYF